These 27 T cell receptor beta chains originate from one sample sequenced in a study of immune cell composition in non-small cell lung cancer. TCRdb's table, derived via immunoSEQ multiplex PCR, lists solely in-frame clones and lacks some. Here the sample spans 7,500 to 10,000 clones, 67% being singletons. Normal lung was taken at the farthest possible site, at least 3 cm from tumour. Sequenced input: non-adjacent lung tissue. The receptors were sampled from a human donor with non-small cell lung cancer.

V is TRBV6-6 and J is TRBJ1-1, with D possibly matching TRBD1 (6 bases). Germline-derived CDR1 and CDR2 are MNHNY and SVGAGI (reference sequence). The CDR3 has 15 residues. V lost 6 bases and J lost 2, with 16 bases in between. CDR3 in DNA: TGTGCCAGCAGACCCCGGACAGACCTAAACACTGAAGCTTTCTTT. Protein sequence: CASRPRTDLNTEAFF.

This rearrangement joins TRBV19 to TRBJ2-7; 8 nucleotides match TRBD1. This CDR3 contains 14 residues. The V gene's germline CDR1 is LNHDA and CDR2 SQIVND (reference sequence). Trimming cost V 6 bases and J 2 bases; bases outside gene matches: 6. The CDR3 protein is CASRDRATTYEQYF. The CDR3 region has the DNA TGTGCCAGTAGGGACAGGGCTACGACCTACGAGCAGTACTTC.

The genes are TRBV6-6 and TRBJ2-7, with 7 bases that match TRBD1. Germline CDR1 MNHNY, CDR2 SVGAGI (reference sequence). Trimming removed 2 bases from V and 7 bases from J; junction bases left unmatched: 8. The CDR3 is 14 amino acids. The CDR3 region is CASSYERGRGEQYF. The CDR3 DNA follows: TGTGCCAGCAGTTACGAAAGGGGGCGAGGGGAGCAGTACTTC.

J is TRBJ2-1 and V is TRBV9; the D gene is possibly TRBD1 (7 bases). The CDR3 loop spans 15 amino acids. V lost 4 bases, J lost 6 bases, and 17 bases lay in between. Germline V lookup: CDR1 SGDLS, CDR2 YYNGEE. In DNA, the CDR3 is TGTGCCAGCAGCACCCGACAGGGAGGCCTCAATGAGCAGTTCTTC. Its translation: CASSTRQGGLNEQFF.

CDR3 loop: CASSRGDTSGGSYNEQFF. The CDR3 coding sequence is TGTGCCAGCAGCCGGGGGGACACTAGCGGGGGATCCTACAATGAGCAGTTCTTC. The V and J genes are TRBV11-3 and TRBJ2-1; 11 positions match TRBD2. Germline values: CDR1 SGHNT, CDR2 YENEEA. This CDR3 is built from 18 residues. The V and J ends lost 5 bases and 1 base, in that order; junction bases with no gene match: 10.

The V and J genes are TRBV29-1 and TRBJ2-5; TRBD1 matches 7 bases. This CDR3 contains 15 residues. Trimming took 0 bases from V and 2 from J; bases not matched to a gene: 6. Germline V lookup: CDR1 SQVTM, CDR2 ANQGSEA. CDR3 DNA sequence: TGCAGCGTTGAAGAACTGGGACAGAGACAAGAGACCCAGTACTTC. Its translation is CSVEELGQRQETQYF.

The chain has TRBV6-4 and TRBJ2-3; 7 bases match TRBD2. Germline lookup yields CDR1 MRHNA and CDR2 SNTAGT. The CDR3 extends over 15 amino acids. J lost 2 bases, V lost 10 bases, and 12 bases had no gene match. The DNA of the CDR3 is TGTGCCACTACTGAAAGGGCGGGGGACACAGATACGCAGTATTTT. Its protein product is CATTERAGDTDTQYF.

The chain has TRBV5-1 and TRBJ2-7; tentative D call: TRBD1 (6 bases). Germline CDR1 is SGHRS and CDR2 is YFSETQ. This CDR3 has 14 amino acids. Trimming pared 0 bases from V and 2 bases from J, leaving 9 bases between. CDR3 sequence: CASSLDGQPYEQYF. In DNA form, the CDR3 reads TGCGCCAGCAGCTTGGACGGACAGCCCTACGAGCAGTACTTC.

The chain links TRBV11-3 to TRBJ2-3; D might be TRBD2 (9 bases). Germline lookup yields CDR1 SGHNT and CDR2 YENEEA. The CDR3 has 12 residues. Trimming took 8 bases from V and 10 from J, leaving 16 bases between them. This CDR3 is CASGQGGRAQYF. In DNA form, the CDR3 reads TGTGCCAGCGGACAGGGCGGGAGGGCGCAGTATTTT.

The CDR3: CASSFLGGGDTEAFF. DNA of the CDR3: TGTGCCAGCAGTTTTCTGGGGGGGGGCGACACTGAAGCTTTCTTT. The J gene is TRBJ1-1, the V gene TRBV28; tentatively, D is TRBD1 (6 bases). Deletions cut 3 bases from V and 3 bases from J, with 14 bases between. This CDR3 has 15 amino acids. Germline CDR1 MDHEN, CDR2 SYDVKM.

The chain is built from TRBV5-4 and TRBJ2-3; TRBD2 agrees at 10 bases. Losses at the gene ends were 4 bases for V and 2 bases for J; bases not matched to a gene: 7. CDR3 length: 16 amino acids. The germline V gene has CDR1 SGHNT and CDR2 YYREEE (reference sequence). In DNA, the CDR3 is TGTGCCAGCAGCCGGTCAGCGGGGGGGACCACAGATACGCAGTATTTT. Protein sequence: CASSRSAGGTTDTQYF. The full variable domain, completed using reference TRBV5-4 and TRBJ2-3, is ETGVTQSPTHLIKTRGQQVTLRCSSQSGHNTVSWYQQALGQGPQFIFQYYREEENGRGNFPPRFSGLQFPNYSSELNVNALELDDSALYLCASSRSAGGTTDTQYFGPGTRLTVL.

The rearrangement uses TRBV23-1 and TRBJ2-7; 7 nucleotides line up with TRBD1. TRBV23-1 is recorded as an ORF, its role being uncertain. This CDR3 is built from 17 residues. Trimming at V came to 1 base and at J to 3 bases, leaving 12 bases not matched to a gene. The CDR3 DNA reads as TGCGCCAGCAGTCAATTGGATTGTGGGACAGACCACTACGAGCAGTACTTC. Translating gives CASSQLDCGTDHYEQYF.

This clone was seen more than once but under ten times. The chain is built from TRBV5-6 and TRBJ2-7; 7 positions agree with TRBD1. Germline CDR1 reads SGHDT; CDR2 reads YYEEEE. The CDR3 is made up of 16 amino acids. The J segment lost 2 bases and the V segment lost 1 base, leaving 9 bases of the junction unmatched. In DNA form, the CDR3 reads TGTGCCAGCAGCTTGTATCGTGGACAGGTACCCTACGAGCAGTACTTC. As protein: CASSLYRGQVPYEQYF.

The J gene is TRBJ1-1, the V gene TRBV29-1; the match to TRBD1 covers 9 bases. V shed 7 bases and J 5 bases; nucleotides not matched to a gene: 17. Germline V CDR1 and CDR2: SQVTM, ANQGSEA. This CDR3 contains 16 residues. CDR3 nucleotide sequence: TGCAGCGCTGGGGGGACATCGGGACAGGGAACGACTGAAGCTTTCTTT. It is translated as CSAGGTSGQGTTEAFF.

The J gene is TRBJ2-7, the V gene TRBV13; no definite D call. V lost 0 bases and J lost 4, with 7 bases in between. The CDR3 totals 13 residues. Germline V gives CDR1 PRHDT, CDR2 FYEKMQ (reference sequence). The chain's CDR3 is CASSLGAGYEQYF. Here the CDR3 DNA reads TGTGCCAGCAGCTTAGGCGCCGGTTACGAGCAGTACTTC.

V is TRBV18 and J is TRBJ2-7; tentative D call: TRBD2 (5 bases). Germline V gene sequence: CDR1 KGHSH, CDR2 LQKENI. This CDR3 spans 12 amino acids. The V and J ends lost 3 bases and 3 bases respectively, with 6 bases between them. CDR3 region: CASSPDYYEQYF. For the CDR3, the DNA is TGTGCCAGCTCACCCGACTACTACGAGCAGTACTTC.

The gene calls are TRBV5-4 and TRBJ2-2, with D perhaps matching TRBD1 (6 bases). Germline values: CDR1 SGHNT, CDR2 YYREEE (reference sequence). V was cut by 3 bases and J by 4 bases, with 16 bases left in between. This CDR3 spans 16 amino acids. This CDR3 is CASSSKRGFVTGELFF. The CDR3 nucleotides read TGTGCCAGCAGCTCTAAAAGGGGGTTCGTCACCGGGGAGCTGTTTTTT.

The chain joins TRBV6-6 to TRBJ1-1; D perhaps matches TRBD1 (5 bases). V lost 7 bases, J lost 0 bases, and 9 bases lay in between. Per the germline V gene, CDR1 is MNHNY and CDR2 is SVGAGI (reference sequence). The CDR3 consists of 13 residues. The CDR3 sequence: CASTDKMNTEAFF. CDR3 DNA sequence: TGTGCCAGCACGGACAAGATGAACACTGAAGCTTTCTTT.

The chain is built from TRBV29-1 and TRBJ2-7, with TRBD2 as a possible D gene (5 bases). V was pared by 6 bases and J by 5 bases, with 23 bases between. Germline assignment: CDR1 SQVTM and CDR2 ANQGSEA. This CDR3 is built from 15 residues. Here the CDR3 DNA reads TGCAGCGTAGCCGGAGGCTACCGCTTGAGTGACGAGCAGTACTTC. This gives the protein CSVAGGYRLSDEQYF.

V gene TRBV7-2 combines with J gene TRBJ2-5; the D gene is possibly TRBD2 (5 bases). Trimming took off 3 bases at V and 4 bases at J, with 9 bases between the two ends. Germline V CDR1 and CDR2: SGHTA, FQGNSA. This CDR3 contains 13 residues. The DNA for the CDR3 is TGTGCCAGCAGCTTTAGTAGCGCAGAGACCCAGTACTTC. Translating gives CASSFSSAETQYF.

This rearrangement joins TRBV18 to TRBJ2-5; D not resolved. Germline V lookup: CDR1 KGHSH, CDR2 LQKENI. The V end lost 3 bases, the J end lost 5 bases, and 10 bases lay between the germline ends. The CDR3 length is 13 residues. The CDR3 loop is CASSPPGSETQYF. In DNA, the CDR3 is TGTGCCAGCTCACCTCCGGGTTCCGAGACCCAGTACTTC.

This clone appeared a few times. This chain joins TRBV2 and TRBJ2-1; 7 positions match TRBD1. The CDR3 has 15 amino acids. The V segment lost 4 bases and the J segment 1 base; nucleotides outside the gene matches: 4. Germline assignment: CDR1 SNHLY and CDR2 FYNNEI. The CDR3 region is CASSARQGSYNEQFF. CDR3 DNA sequence: TGTGCCAGCAGTGCCCGACAGGGTTCCTACAATGAGCAGTTCTTC.

This chain uses TRBV7-2 with TRBJ2-7; D remains ambiguous. This CDR3 comprises 13 residues. Germline V gives CDR1 SGHTA, CDR2 FQGNSA. Trimming removed 4 bases at V and 6 bases at J, with 13 bases between. The chain's CDR3 is CASSYGGPVEQYF. The CDR3 DNA reads as TGTGCCAGCAGCTATGGCGGTCCGGTCGAGCAGTACTTC.

The chain joins TRBV7-2 to TRBJ2-1; 10 bases are shared with TRBD2. The CDR3 totals 15 residues. V trimming: 5 bases; J trimming: 6 bases; junction bases outside the gene matches: 7. Germline V CDR1 and CDR2: SGHTA, FQGNSA. The CDR3 protein is CASSLSTSGTNEQFF. The CDR3 nucleotides are TGTGCCAGCAGCCTCTCCACTAGCGGGACCAATGAGCAGTTCTTC. Complete variable domain (other parts from reference TRBV7-2 and TRBJ2-1): GAGVSQSPSNKVTEKGKDVELRCDPISGHTALYWYRQSLGQGLEFLIYFQGNSAPDKSGLPSDRFSAERTGGSVSTLTIQRTQQEDSAVYLCASSLSTSGTNEQFFGPGTRLTVL.

The chain has TRBV5-6 and TRBJ1-3; possibly TRBD1 for D (5 bases). The CDR3 totals 15 residues. Per the germline V gene, CDR1 is SGHDT and CDR2 is YYEEEE. V was clipped by 0 bases and J by 4 bases, with 11 bases between them. The CDR3 nucleotides read TGTGCCAGCAGCTTGGCCAGGGCGTCCGGAAACACCATATATTTT. Encoded protein: CASSLARASGNTIYF.

The chain employs TRBV7-2 and TRBJ2-1, with 11 bases matching TRBD2. Trimming removed 1 base from V and 8 bases from J; junction bases left unmatched: 7. Germline V gene data show CDR1 as SGHTA and CDR2 as FQGNSA. This CDR3 region has 16 residues. The CDR3: CASSLGASGGRDEQFF. CDR3 sequence (DNA): TGTGCCAGCAGCTTAGGGGCTAGCGGGGGGCGAGATGAGCAGTTCTTC.

The chain carries TRBV7-7 and TRBJ2-5; possible D gene TRBD1, 8 bases. Germline V lookup: CDR1 SSHAT, CDR2 FNYEAQ (reference sequence). CDR3 size: 16 residues. The V end was cut by 2 bases, the J end by 6 bases, with 19 bases between. In DNA form, the CDR3 reads TGTGCCAGCAGCTTAAACAGGGGGGGGCCTGGAAAGACCCAGTACTTC. Its translation: CASSLNRGGPGKTQYF.